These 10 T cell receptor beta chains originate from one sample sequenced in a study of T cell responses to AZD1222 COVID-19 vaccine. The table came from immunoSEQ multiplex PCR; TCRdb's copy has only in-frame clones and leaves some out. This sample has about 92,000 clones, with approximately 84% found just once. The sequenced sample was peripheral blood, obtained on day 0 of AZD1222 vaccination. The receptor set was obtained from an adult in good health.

The CDR3 sequence is CASSLTSGGTGVETQYF. The CDR3, as DNA: TGCGCCAGCAGCTTGACTAGCGGGGGAACGGGTGTAGAGACCCAGTACTTC. The chain carries TRBV5-1 and TRBJ2-5; 11 nucleotides line up with TRBD2. Germline CDR1 SGHRS, CDR2 YFSETQ. This CDR3 has 17 amino acids. Germline trimming cut 1 base from V and 4 bases from J; bases unmatched to any gene: 9. Combining the CDR3 with reference TRBV5-1 and TRBJ2-5 gives the whole variable domain KAGVTQTPRYLIKTRGQQVTLSCSPISGHRSVSWYQQTPGQGLQFLFEYFSETQRNKGNFPGRFSGRQFSNSRSEMNVSTLELGDSALYLCASSLTSGGTGVETQYFGPGTRLLVL.

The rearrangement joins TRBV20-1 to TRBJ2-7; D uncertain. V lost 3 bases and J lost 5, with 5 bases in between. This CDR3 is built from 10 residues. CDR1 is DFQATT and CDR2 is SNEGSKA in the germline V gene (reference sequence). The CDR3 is CSARVHEQYF. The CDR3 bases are TGCAGTGCTAGGGTCCACGAGCAGTACTTC.

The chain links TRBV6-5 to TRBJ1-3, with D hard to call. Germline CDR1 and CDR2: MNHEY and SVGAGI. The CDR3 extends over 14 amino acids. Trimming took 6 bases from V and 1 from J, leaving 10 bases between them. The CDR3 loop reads CASRTPGSGNTIYF. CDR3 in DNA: TGTGCCAGCAGAACCCCGGGGTCTGGAAACACCATATATTTT.

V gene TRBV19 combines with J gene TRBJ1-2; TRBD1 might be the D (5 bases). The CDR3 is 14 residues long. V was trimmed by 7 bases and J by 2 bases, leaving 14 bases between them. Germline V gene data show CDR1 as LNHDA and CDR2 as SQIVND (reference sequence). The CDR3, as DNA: TGTGCCAGTACCCTGGGTCGGGGGAACTATGGCTACACCTTC. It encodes CASTLGRGNYGYTF.

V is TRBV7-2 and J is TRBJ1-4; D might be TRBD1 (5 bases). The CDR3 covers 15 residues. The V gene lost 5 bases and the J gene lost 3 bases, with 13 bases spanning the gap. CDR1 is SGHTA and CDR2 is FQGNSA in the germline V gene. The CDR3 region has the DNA TGTGCCAGCAGCCCAACCGGGACGCCTAATGAAAAACTGTTTTTT. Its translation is CASSPTGTPNEKLFF.

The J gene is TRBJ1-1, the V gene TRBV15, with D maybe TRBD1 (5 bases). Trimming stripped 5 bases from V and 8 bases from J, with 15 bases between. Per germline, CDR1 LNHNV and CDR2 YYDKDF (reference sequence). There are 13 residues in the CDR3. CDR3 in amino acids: CATSPHRRTEAFF. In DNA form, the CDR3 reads TGTGCCACCAGCCCCCACAGGAGGACGGAAGCTTTCTTT. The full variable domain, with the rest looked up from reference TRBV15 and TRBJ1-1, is DAMVIQNPRYQVTQFGKPVTLSCSQTLNHNVMYWYQQKSSQAPKLLFHYYDKDFNNEADTPDNFQSRRPNTSFCFLDIRSPGLGDTAMYLCATSPHRRTEAFFGQGTRLTVV.

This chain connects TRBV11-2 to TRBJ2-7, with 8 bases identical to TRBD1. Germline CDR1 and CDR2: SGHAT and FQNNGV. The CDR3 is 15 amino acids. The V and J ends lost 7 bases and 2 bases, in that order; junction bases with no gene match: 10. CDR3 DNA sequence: TGTGCCAGCACTTCCTCGACAGGGGTGGCCTACGAGCAGTACTTC. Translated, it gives CASTSSTGVAYEQYF.

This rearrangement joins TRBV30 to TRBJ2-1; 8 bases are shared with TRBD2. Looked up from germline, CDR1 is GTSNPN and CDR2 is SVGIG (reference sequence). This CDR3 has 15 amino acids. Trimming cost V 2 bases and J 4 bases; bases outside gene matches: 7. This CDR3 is CAWSPGRGGYNEQFF. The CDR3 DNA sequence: TGTGCCTGGAGTCCAGGACGCGGGGGGTACAATGAGCAGTTCTTC. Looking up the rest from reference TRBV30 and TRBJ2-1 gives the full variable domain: SQTIHQWPATLVQPVGSPLSLECTVEGTSNPNLYWYRQAAGRGLQLLFYSVGIGQISSEVPQNLSASRPQDRQFILSSKKLLLSDSGFYLCAWSPGRGGYNEQFFGPGTRLTVL.

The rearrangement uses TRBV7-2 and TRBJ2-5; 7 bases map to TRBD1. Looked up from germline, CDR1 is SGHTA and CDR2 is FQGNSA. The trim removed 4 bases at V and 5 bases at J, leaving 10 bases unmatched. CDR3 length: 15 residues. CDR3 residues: CASSSGLQGQETQYF. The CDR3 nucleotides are TGTGCCAGCAGCTCTGGCCTACAGGGACAGGAGACCCAGTACTTC.

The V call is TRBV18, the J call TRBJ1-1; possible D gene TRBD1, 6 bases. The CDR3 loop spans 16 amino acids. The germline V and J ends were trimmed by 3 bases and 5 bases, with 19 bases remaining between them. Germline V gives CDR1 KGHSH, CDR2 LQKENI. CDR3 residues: CASSPSGDTGRTEAFF. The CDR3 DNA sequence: TGTGCCAGCTCACCTTCAGGTGACACAGGGCGGACTGAAGCTTTCTTT.